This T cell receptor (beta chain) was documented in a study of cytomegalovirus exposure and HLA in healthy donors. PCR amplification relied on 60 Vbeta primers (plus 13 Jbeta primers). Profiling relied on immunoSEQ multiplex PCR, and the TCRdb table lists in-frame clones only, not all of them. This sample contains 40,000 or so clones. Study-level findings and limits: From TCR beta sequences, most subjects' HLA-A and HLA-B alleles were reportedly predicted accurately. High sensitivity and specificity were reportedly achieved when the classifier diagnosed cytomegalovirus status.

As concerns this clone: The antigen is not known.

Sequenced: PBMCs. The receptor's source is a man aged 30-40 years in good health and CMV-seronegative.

The DNA of the CDR3 is TGCAGCGTTGAATTAGGAAGGGCGGGCACTGAAGCTTTCTTT. Amino acids: CSVELGRAGTEAFF. V is TRBV29-1 and J is TRBJ1-1; D is uncertain. V lost 2 bases and J lost 4, with 14 bases in between. There are 14 residues in the CDR3. CDR1 is SQVTM, CDR2 ANQGSEA, per germline.